This T cell receptor (beta chain) was captured in a study of STAT3 mutations in large granular lymphocyte leukemia. In regard to this clone: The antigen is undetermined.

Study outcomes and limitations: In T-cell large granular lymphocyte leukemia, about half of patients showed multiple immunodominant subclonotypes. Sampling intervals varied between patients and samples.

The CDR3 runs to 15 residues. Unmatched junction bases numbered 2, after V lost 0 bases and J lost 0 bases. Germline values: CDR1 SGHTA, CDR2 FQGTGA. TCRbeta libraries averaged around 39,000 productive templates per sample. Profiled with immunoSEQ multiplex PCR; TCRdb holds only in-frame clones, not every one. The repertoire consists of about 9,200 clones, with about 55% occurring once and the leading ten covering about 9%. Sequenced sample: peripheral blood mononuclear cells. The J gene is TRBJ2-7, the V gene TRBV7-3; 7 bases map to TRBD1. The sequence was collected from a boy between 5 and 17 years old with T-cell large granular lymphocyte leukemia. Some clones in this sample may be carry-over from other donors' samples. The CDR3 here is CASSLTGQPSYEQYF. CDR3 DNA sequence: TGTGCCAGCAGCTTAACGGGACAGCCCTCCTACGAGCAGTACTTC.